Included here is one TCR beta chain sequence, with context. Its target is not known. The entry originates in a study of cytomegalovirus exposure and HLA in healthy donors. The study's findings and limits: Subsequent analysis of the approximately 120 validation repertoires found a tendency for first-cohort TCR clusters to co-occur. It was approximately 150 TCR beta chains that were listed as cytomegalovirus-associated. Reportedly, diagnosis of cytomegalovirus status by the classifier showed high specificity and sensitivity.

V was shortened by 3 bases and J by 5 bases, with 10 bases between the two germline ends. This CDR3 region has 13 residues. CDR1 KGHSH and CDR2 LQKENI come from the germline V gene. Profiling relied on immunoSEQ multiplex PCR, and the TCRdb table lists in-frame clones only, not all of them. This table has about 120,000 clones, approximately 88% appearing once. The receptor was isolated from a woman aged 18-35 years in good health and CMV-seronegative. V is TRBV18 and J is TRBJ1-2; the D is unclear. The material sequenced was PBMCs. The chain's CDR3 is CASSPRTGYGYTF. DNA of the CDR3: TGTGCCAGCTCACCGCGGACGGGATATGGCTACACCTTC.